This record concerns one T cell receptor (beta chain) sequence. This sample was included in a study of cytomegalovirus exposure and HLA in healthy donors. Study-wide context: Of around 400 genotyped donors, 81% grouped in the Caucasian-associated ancestry cluster.

The study ran its PCR with 60 Vbeta and 13 Jbeta primers. Sequencing used immunoSEQ multiplex PCR; TCRdb keeps in-frame clones, though not all of them. Here the sample table reports 140,000 or so clones. Among the donors, all were healthy bone marrow donors. Material for sequencing was PBMCs. The sequence was collected from a male donor in good health and CMV-seronegative.

The CDR3 spells CASRSGTAPGNTIYF. Written as DNA, the CDR3 is TGTGCCAGCAGGTCCGGGACAGCACCAGGAAACACCATATATTTT. J is TRBJ1-3 and V is TRBV6-5; 7 bases agree with TRBD1. Germline V gene data show CDR1 as MNHEY and CDR2 as SVGAGI. Losses at the gene ends were 6 bases for V and 4 bases for J; bases not matched to a gene: 9. The CDR3 has 15 residues.